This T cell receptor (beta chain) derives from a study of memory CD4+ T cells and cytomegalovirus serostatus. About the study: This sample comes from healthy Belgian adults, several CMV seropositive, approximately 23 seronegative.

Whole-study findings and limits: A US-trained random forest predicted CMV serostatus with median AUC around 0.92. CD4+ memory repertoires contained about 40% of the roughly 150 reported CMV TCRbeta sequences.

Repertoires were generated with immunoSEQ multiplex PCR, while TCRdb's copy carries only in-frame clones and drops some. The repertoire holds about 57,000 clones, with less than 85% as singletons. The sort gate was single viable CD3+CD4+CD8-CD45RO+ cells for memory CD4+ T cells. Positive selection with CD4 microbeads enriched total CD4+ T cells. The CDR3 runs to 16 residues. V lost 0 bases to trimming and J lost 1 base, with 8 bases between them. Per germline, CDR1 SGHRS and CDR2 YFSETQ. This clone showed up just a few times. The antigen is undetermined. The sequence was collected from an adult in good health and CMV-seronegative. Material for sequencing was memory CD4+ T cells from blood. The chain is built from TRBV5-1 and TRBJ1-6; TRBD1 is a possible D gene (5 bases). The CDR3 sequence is CASSLVQGSYNSPLHF. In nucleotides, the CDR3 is TGCGCCAGCAGCTTGGTCCAGGGATCCTATAATTCACCCCTCCACTTT.